This TCR beta chain was found in a study of shared clonotypes between healthy human individuals. General study points: Non-shared clonotypes showed lower generation probabilities than clonotypes common to all four donors.

Concerning this clone itself: Its antigen remains unidentified.

Profiled with immunoSEQ multiplex PCR; TCRdb holds only in-frame clones, not every one. The table has about 600,000 clones, around 97% seen once. The V and J ends lost 5 bases and 3 bases, in that order; junction bases with no gene match: 4. Per the germline V gene, CDR1 is MDHEN and CDR2 is SYDVKM. The CDR3 consists of 14 residues. V is TRBV28 and J is TRBJ2-1, with TRBD2 matching 7 bases. The specimen was naive CD4+ T cells sorted from blood. Subset meaning: CD45RA+ positively selected. This receptor was obtained from a woman younger than 45 in good health. The DNA for the CDR3 is TGTGCCAGCAGTGGGGGGGGTATCTACAATGAGCAGTTCTTC. Protein: CASSGGGIYNEQFF. The full variable domain, its missing parts supplied by reference TRBV28 and TRBJ2-1, is DVKVTQSSRYLVKRTGEKVFLECVQDMDHENMFWYRQDPGLGLRLIYFSYDVKMKEKGDIPEGYSVSREKKERFSLILESASTNQTSMYLCASSGGGIYNEQFFGPGTRLTVL.